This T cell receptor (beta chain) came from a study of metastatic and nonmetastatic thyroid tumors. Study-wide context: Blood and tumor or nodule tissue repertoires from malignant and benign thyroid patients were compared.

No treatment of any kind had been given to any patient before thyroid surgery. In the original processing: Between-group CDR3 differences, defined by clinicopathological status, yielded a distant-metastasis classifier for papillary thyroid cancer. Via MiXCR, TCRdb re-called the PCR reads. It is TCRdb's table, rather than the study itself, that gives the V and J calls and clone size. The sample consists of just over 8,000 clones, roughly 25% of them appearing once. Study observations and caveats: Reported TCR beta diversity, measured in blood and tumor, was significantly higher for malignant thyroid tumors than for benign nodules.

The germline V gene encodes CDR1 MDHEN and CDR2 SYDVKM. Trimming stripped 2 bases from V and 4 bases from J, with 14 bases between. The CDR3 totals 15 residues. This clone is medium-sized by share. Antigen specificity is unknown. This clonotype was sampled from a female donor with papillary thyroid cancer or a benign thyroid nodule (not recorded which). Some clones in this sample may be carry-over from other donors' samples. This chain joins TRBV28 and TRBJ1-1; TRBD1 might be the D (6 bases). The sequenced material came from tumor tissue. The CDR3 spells CASSLGGRGGTEAFF. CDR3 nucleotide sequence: TGTGCCAGCAGTTTAGGGGGGCGGGGGGGCACTGAAGCTTTCTTT.